This TCR beta chain is drawn from a study of blood T cell repertoires in COVID-19. With V trimmed by 6 bases and J by 3 bases, 3 bases remained unmatched. Per the germline V gene, CDR1 is LGHDT and CDR2 is YNNKEL (reference sequence). The CDR3 has 14 residues. Sequenced by immunoSEQ multiplex PCR; TCRdb stores in-frame clones only, minus some. The sample holds 60,000 or so clones; around 86% are singletons and the top ten take 3% to 4.5%. The sequencing sample was made of peripheral blood. The gene calls are TRBV3-1 (or the pseudogene TRBV3-2) and TRBJ2-5; TRBD2 aligns across 11 bases. This TCR was recovered from a woman of 80 years or more with acute or convalescent COVID-19. The CDR3 spells CASRQGLAEETQYF. In nucleotides, the CDR3 is TGTGCCAGCAGGCAGGGACTAGCGGAAGAGACCCAGTACTTC.